This T cell receptor (beta chain) was documented in a study of memory CD4+ T cells and cytomegalovirus serostatus. In the study overall: Donors were healthy Belgian adults, fewer than ten CMV seropositive and around 24 seronegative.

A word on this clone: Its antigen is currently unknown.

The sort gate was single viable CD3+CD4+CD8-CD45RO+ cells for memory CD4+ T cells. This CDR3 has 14 amino acids. Looked up from germline, CDR1 is SGHTS and CDR2 is YDEGEE. Deletions cut 3 bases from V and 6 bases from J, with 16 bases between. In the authors' workflow: Out-of-frame sequences were removed, leaving about 2.2 million distinct TCRbeta sequences. Generated by immunoSEQ multiplex PCR, the TCRdb table keeps only in-frame clones and is missing some. V and J calls and clone size are copied from that table; D and trimming were computed from the DNA. The sample has tens of thousands of clones, 70% to 80% seen once; the top ten hold roughly 1%. Study observations and caveats: About 40% of the roughly 160 known CMV-associated TCRbeta sequences appeared in CD4+ memory.

The sequencing input was memory CD4+ T cells from blood. This receptor was identified in an adult in good health and CMV-seronegative. This chain links TRBV5-8 with TRBJ2-7, with a tentative D call TRBD2 (5 bases). CDR3 in amino acids: CASSSYTSLGEQYF. CDR3 DNA sequence: TGTGCCAGCAGCTCATATACTAGTTTGGGCGAGCAGTACTTC.